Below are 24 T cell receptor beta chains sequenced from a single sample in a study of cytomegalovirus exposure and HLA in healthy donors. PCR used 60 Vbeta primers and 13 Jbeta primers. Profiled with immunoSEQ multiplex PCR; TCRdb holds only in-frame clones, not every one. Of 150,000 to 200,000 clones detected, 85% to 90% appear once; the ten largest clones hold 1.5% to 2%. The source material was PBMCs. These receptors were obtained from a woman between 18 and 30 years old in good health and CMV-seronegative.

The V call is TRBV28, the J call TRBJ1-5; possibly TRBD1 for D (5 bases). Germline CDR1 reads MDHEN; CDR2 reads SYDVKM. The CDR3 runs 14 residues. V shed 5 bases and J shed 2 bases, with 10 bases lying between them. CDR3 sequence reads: CASSPGGGNQPQHF. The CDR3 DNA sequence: TGTGCCAGCAGTCCGGGGGGAGGCAATCAGCCCCAGCATTTT.

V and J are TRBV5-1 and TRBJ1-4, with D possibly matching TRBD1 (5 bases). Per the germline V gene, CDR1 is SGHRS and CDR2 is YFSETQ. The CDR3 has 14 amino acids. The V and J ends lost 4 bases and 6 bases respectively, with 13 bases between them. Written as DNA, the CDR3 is TGCGCCAGCAGCGGGGGGGTCCCCCATGAAAAACTGTTTTTT. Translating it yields CASSGGVPHEKLFF.

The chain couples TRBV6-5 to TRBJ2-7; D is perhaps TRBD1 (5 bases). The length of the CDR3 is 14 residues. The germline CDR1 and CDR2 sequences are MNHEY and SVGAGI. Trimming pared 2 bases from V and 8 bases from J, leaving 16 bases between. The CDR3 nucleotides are TGTGCCAGCAGTTACGGCCAGGGCCTACAAAAGCAGTACTTC. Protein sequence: CASSYGQGLQKQYF.

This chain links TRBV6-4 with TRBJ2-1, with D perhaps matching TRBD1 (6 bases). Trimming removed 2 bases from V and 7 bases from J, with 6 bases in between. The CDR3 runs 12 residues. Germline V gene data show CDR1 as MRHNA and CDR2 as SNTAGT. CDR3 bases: TGTGCCAGCAGTGACAGGGGGAATGAGCAGTTCTTC. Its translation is CASSDRGNEQFF.

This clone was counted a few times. This CDR3 is CSVGNKTGEYPNYGYTF. The CDR3 coding sequence is TGCAGCGTTGGCAATAAGACAGGAGAGTATCCTAACTATGGCTACACCTTC. The chain recombines TRBV29-1 with TRBJ1-2; tentative D call: TRBD1 (6 bases). The CDR3 is 17 residues long. V lost 4 bases and J lost 0, with 21 bases in between. The germline CDR1 and CDR2 sequences are SQVTM and ANQGSEA.

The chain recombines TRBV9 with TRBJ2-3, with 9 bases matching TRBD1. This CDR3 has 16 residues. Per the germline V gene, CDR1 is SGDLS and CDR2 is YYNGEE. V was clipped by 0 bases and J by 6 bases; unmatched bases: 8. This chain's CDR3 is CASSVGGTGSYDTQYF. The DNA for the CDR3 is TGTGCCAGCAGCGTAGGGGGGACAGGGTCATATGATACGCAGTATTTT.

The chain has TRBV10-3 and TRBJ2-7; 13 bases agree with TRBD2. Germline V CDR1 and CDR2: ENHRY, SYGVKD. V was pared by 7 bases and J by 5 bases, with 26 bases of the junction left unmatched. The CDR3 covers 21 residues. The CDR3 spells CAIKGRRKLAGGFLSWDEQYF. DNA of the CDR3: TGTGCCATCAAGGGGAGACGGAAACTAGCGGGAGGGTTTTTATCCTGGGACGAGCAGTACTTC.

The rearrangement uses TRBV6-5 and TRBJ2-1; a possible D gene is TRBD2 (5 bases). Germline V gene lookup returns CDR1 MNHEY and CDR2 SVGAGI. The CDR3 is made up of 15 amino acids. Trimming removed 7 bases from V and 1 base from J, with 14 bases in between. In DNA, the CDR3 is TGTGCCAGCACCCGGCGGGCTAGATCCTACAATGAGCAGTTCTTC. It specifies CASTRRARSYNEQFF.

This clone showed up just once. The CDR3 DNA sequence: TGTGCTAGTGGTTTGGTACTCGGGGGCTACAATGAGCAGTTCTTC. It yields the protein CASGLVLGGYNEQFF. J is TRBJ2-1 and V is TRBV12-5; D might be TRBD2 (6 bases). The CDR3 totals 15 residues. Germline CDR1 LGHNT, CDR2 FRNRAP. Trimming took off 0 bases at V and 3 bases at J, with 9 bases between the two ends. The variable domain in full, with the rest retrieved from reference TRBV12-5 and TRBJ2-1, is DARVTQTPRHKVTEMGQEVTMRCQPILGHNTVFWYRQTMMQGLELLAYFRNRAPLDDSGMPKDRFSAEMPDATLATLKIQPSEPRDSAVYFCASGLVLGGYNEQFFGPGTRLTVL.

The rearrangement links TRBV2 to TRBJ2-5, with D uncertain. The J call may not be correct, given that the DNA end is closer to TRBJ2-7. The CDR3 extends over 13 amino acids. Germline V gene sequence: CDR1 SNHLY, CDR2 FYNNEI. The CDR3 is CASSILSSYEQYF. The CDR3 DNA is TGTGCCAGCAGTATCCTGAGCTCCTACGAGCAGTACTTC.

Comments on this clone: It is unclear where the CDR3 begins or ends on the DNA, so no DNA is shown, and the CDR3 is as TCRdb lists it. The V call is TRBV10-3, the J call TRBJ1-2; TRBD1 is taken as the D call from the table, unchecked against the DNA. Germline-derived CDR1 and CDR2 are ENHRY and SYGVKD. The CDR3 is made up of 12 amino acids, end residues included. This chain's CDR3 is CAISEWGTGNTF.

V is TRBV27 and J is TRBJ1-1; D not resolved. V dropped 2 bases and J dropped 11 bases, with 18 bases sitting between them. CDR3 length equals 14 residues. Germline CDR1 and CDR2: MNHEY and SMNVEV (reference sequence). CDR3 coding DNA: TGTGCCAGCAGTTTAGCATTTTCGGGAGGATCGGCTTTCTTT. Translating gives CASSLAFSGGSAFF.

The CDR3 nucleotides are TGTGCCTGGAACGCAAACAATGGCCGAGAGACCCAGTACTTC. Translation gives CAWNANNGRETQYF. The chain employs TRBV30 and TRBJ2-5; D is uncertain. The CDR3 is 14 residues long. Germline V gene lookup returns CDR1 GTSNPN and CDR2 SVGIG (reference sequence). Trimming stripped 4 bases from V and 4 bases from J, with 16 bases between.

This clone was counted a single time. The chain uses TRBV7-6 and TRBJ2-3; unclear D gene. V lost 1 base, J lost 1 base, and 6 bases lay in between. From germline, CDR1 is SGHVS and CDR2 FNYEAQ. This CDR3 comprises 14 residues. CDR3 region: CASSLDGGTDTQYF. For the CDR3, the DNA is TGTGCCAGCAGCTTAGATGGAGGCACAGATACGCAGTATTTT.

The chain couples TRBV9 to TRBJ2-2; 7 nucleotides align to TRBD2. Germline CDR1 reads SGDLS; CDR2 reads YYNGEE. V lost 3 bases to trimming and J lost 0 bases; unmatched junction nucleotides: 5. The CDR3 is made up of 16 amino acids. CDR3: CASSEDTSANTGELFF. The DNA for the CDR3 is TGTGCCAGCAGCGAGGATACTAGCGCGAACACCGGGGAGCTGTTTTTT. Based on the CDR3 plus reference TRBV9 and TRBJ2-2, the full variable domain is DSGVTQTPKHLITATGQRVTLRCSPRSGDLSVYWYQQSLDQGLQFLIQYYNGEERAKGNILERFSAQQFPDLHSELNLSSLELGDSALYFCASSEDTSANTGELFFGEGSRLTVL.

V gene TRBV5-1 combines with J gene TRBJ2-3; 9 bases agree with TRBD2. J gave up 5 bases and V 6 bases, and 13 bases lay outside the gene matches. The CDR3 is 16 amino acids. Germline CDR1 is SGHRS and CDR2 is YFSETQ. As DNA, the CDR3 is TGCGCCAGCAAAGTTGAAGCGGGGGGCCTTGGAGATACGCAGTATTTT. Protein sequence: CASKVEAGGLGDTQYF.

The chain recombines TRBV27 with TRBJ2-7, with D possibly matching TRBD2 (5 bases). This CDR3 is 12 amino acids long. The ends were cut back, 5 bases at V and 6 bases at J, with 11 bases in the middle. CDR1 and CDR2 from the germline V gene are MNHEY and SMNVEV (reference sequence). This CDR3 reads CASSRLNGEQYF. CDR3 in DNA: TGTGCCAGCAGTCGACTAAACGGCGAGCAGTACTTC.

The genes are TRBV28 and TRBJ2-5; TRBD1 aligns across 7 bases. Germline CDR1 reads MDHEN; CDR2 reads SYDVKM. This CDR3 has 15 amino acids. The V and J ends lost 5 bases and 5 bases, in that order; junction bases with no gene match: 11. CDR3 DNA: TGTGCCAGCAGTCCCGGACAGGCCTGGGGGGAGACCCAGTACTTC. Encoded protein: CASSPGQAWGETQYF.

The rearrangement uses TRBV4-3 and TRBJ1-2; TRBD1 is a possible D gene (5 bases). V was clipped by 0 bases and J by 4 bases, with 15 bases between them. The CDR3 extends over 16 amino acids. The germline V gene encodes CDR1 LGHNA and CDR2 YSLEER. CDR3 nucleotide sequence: TGCGCCAGCAGCCAAGATCAAGCAGGGAACGGCTATGGCTACACCTTC. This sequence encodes CASSQDQAGNGYGYTF.

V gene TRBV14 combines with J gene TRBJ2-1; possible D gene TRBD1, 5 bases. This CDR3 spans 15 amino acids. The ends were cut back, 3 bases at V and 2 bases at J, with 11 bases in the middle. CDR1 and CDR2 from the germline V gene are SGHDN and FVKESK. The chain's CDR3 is CASSHARAPYNEQFF. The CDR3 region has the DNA TGTGCCAGCAGCCATGCCAGGGCCCCCTACAATGAGCAGTTCTTC.

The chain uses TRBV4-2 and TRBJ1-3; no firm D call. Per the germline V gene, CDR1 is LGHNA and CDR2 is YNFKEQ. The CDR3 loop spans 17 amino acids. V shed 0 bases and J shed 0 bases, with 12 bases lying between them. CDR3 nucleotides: TGTGCCAGCAGCCAAGAGTTGCAGGCATCCTCTGGAAACACCATATATTTT. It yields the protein CASSQELQASSGNTIYF.

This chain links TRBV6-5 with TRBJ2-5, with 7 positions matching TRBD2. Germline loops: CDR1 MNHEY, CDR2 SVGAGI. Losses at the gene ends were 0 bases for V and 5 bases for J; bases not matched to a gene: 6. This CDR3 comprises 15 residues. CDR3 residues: CASSYSGGIGETQYF. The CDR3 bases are TGTGCCAGCAGTTACTCGGGGGGGATTGGGGAGACCCAGTACTTC.

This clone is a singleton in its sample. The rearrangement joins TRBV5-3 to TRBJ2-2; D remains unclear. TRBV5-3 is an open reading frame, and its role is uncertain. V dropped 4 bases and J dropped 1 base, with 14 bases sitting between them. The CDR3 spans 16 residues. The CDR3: CARSPNLEMNTGELFF. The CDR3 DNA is TGTGCCAGAAGCCCGAATCTGGAGATGAACACCGGGGAGCTGTTTTTT.

CDR3 amino acids: CAWSLNGQPQHF. The CDR3 nucleotides read TGTGCCTGGAGTCTCAACGGTCAGCCCCAGCATTTT. The chain uses TRBV30 and TRBJ1-5, with D uncertain. The germline V gene has CDR1 GTSNPN and CDR2 SVGIG (reference sequence). The CDR3 totals 12 residues. Trimming removed 2 bases at V and 6 bases at J, with 8 bases between. Full variable domain (remainder filled in from reference TRBV30 and TRBJ1-5): SQTIHQWPATLVQPVGSPLSLECTVEGTSNPNLYWYRQAAGRGLQLLFYSVGIGQISSEVPQNLSASRPQDRQFILSSKKLLLSDSGFYLCAWSLNGQPQHFGDGTRLSIL.